The clone carrying this T cell receptor (beta chain) was recorded a few times. Its antigen is unidentified. The V gene end was trimmed by 4 bases and the J gene end by 0 bases; junction bases not matched to a gene: 1. From germline, CDR1 is SGHDN and CDR2 FVKESK. This CDR3 has 16 residues. MiXCR, applied by TCRdb to the reads, yields one record per CDR3 protein. The repertoire holds about 680,000 distinct CDR3 sequences, with more than 20% as singletons. The sample originates from a study of T cell repertoires in cytomegalovirus infection. Study at large: Matching HLA type and CMV infection were both indicated by public TCR beta signatures.

Points from the study as a whole: Within the response measured ex vivo, HLA-C-restricted CMV-specific TCR beta clonotypes were dominant. Identification of carriers of CMV plus the relevant HLA was achieved through cumulative public TCR beta family frequency.

This TCR came from a human donor in good health (CMV status not recorded). Some clones in this sample may be carry-over from other donors' samples. Material: CD8+ T cells from PBMCs. This sequence joins TRBV14 and TRBJ1-6, with 9 positions matching TRBD1. CDR3 sequence reads: CASSLGQGSYNSPLHF. CDR3 nucleotide sequence: TGTGCCAGCAGCCTGGGACAGGGCTCCTATAATTCACCCCTCCACTTT.